The clone carrying this T cell receptor beta chain has only one observation. Its antigen remains unknown. The same CDR3 arises from other DNA sequences in this sample as well. The data stem from a study of regulatory and conventional T cells in RAG deficiency. Study-wide points: Treg unique TCR beta sequences were 80 to 100-fold fewer in Omenn syndrome and CID/AS patients than controls. Shorter CDR3s in all patient subsets; >80% Treg-Tconv overlap in Omenn. These Omenn syndrome Treg sorts may hold peripherally activated cells instead. Shannon entropy was markedly lower and Simpson indices higher in RAG-deficient patients than control T-cell subsets.

The data were produced by immunoSEQ multiplex PCR, yet TCRdb's version contains in-frame clones alone and is incomplete. Among roughly 28,000 clones listed, about 89% were seen once. Looked up from germline, CDR1 is MNHNS and CDR2 is SASEGT. V was pared by 7 bases and J by 7 bases, with 14 bases between. The CDR3 spans 13 residues. Regulatory T cells were sorted from blood as CD4+ CD25-high CD127-low cells. The sample was also reused in another study, on regulatory T cells. That source reports: Primers: 52 TRBV forward and 13 TRBJ reverse.

The sample comprised Tregs sorted from blood. The receptor was derived from a human donor in good health. The chain joins TRBV6-1 to TRBJ2-4, with D perhaps TRBD1 (6 bases). The CDR3 bases are TGTGCCAGCAAAAGGACAGCTAGGAACATTCAGTACTTC. It translates to CASKRTARNIQYF.